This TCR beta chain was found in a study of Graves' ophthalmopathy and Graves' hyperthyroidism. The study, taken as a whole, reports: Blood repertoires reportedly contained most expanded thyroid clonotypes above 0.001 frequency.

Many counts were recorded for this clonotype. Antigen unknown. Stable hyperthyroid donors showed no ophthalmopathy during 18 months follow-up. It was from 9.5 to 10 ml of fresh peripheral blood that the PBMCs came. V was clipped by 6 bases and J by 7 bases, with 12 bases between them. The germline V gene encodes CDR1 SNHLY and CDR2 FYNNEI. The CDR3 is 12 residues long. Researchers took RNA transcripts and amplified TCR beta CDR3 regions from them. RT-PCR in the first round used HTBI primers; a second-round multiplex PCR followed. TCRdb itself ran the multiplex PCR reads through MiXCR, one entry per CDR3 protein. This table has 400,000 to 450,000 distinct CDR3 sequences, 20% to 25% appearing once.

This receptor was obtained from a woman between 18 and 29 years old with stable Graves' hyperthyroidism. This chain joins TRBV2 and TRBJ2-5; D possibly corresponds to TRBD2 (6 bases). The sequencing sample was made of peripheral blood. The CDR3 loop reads CASSPGLLTQYF. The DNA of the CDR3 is TGTGCCAGCAGCCCTGGACTATTGACCCAGTACTTC.